This section outlines one T cell receptor (beta chain) sequence together with its context. The antigen it binds to is not known. Base-call qualities are not available, and no considerably larger clone is one nucleotide away. TCRbeta CDR3 regions were amplified from genomic DNA using the immunoSEQ Assay, a bias-controlled multiplex PCR. The original pipeline was this. The number of nucleated cells in each sample was estimated from the amplification of reference gene primers within the assay. To quantify the absolute abundance of each unique TCRbeta CDR3 rearrangement, sequence reads were collapsed and filtered. For each sample, productive Simpson clonality was calculated as the square root of Simpson's diversity index over productive rearrangements. Here the immuneACCESS table is served through TCRdb, limited to in-frame sequences with V and J called. Missing clones are a known gap in these copies; in checked studies unresolved V genes cover under half, and the rest lacks a known reason. That table gives V, J and clone size, and the DNA gave D and trimming. Here the sample has around 290,000 clones; approximately 86% occur a single time. Approximately 14% of the sample goes to the ten largest clones.

The data stem from a study of blood T cell repertoires in COVID-19 (dated by TCRdb to 2018 to 2020). Broadly, across the study: Collaborator samples came from the United States, Italy and Spain and covered acute and convalescent phases of COVID-19. Subjects who had been exposed to COVID-19, were actively infected with it, or had recovered from it provided the deeply sampled blood TCRbeta repertoires that made up the dataset. Where available, HLA class I and class II types were obtained from metadata supplied by the sample provider rather than from assay-based typing. Samples were obtained from the ongoing ImmuneRACE study (first 160 participants) and from about 1,300 subjects provided by 6 global collaborators. Sample metadata almost always included a de-identified subject ID, COVID-19 status, age in years and sex. The repertoires were made available in a free public database intended to serve as a resource for research on the immune response to SARS-CoV-2. The material from the prospective study consisted of cDNA or gDNA derived from T cells, B-cell-depleted T cells, or PBMCs.

One collaborating source in Seattle enrolled patients while the patients were actively infected and followed the patients over time throughout the course of disease. Each collaborating institution followed its own protocols to collect whole blood in K2EDTA tubes. Collaborator samples were shipped for TCRbeta analysis as frozen whole blood, isolated PBMCs, or DNA extracted from either sample type. Points the paper makes about the study in general: How much clinical and demographic metadata was included differed by source and by participant, and the metadata was provided uncurated.

Reading from cysteine to phenylalanine, the CDR3 counts 15 amino acids. Only the CDR3 region is kept as DNA, spanning 45 bases read in frame from base 1. V is pared back by 3 bases and J by 8 bases, with 15 bases lying between the germline termini. CDR1 and CDR2 are read off the germline V gene as SGDLS and YYNGEE. This sequence was found in a woman between 65 and 79 years old with COVID-19, enrolled during active disease. Specimen: peripheral blood. Rearrangement joined TRBV9 to TRBJ1-6, with the identity of the D gene unclear. Read as DNA, the sequence is TGTGCCAGCAGCGGGAACAATAGCCCGGATTCACCCCTCCACTTT. This yields the protein CASSGNNSPDSPLHF.